Listed here are 21 T cell receptor beta chains from one sample, sequenced in a study of blood T cell repertoires in COVID-19. Assay used: immunoSEQ multiplex PCR; TCRdb lists only in-frame clones, some missing. The data contain 40,000 to 65,000 clones, more than 70% of them singletons. The sequencing input was peripheral blood. The receptor source for this set is a man aged 65-85 years with active COVID-19.

The CDR3: CSASMGQSVNQPQHF. The CDR3 nucleotides are TGCAGTGCTAGTATGGGACAGTCAGTAAATCAGCCCCAGCATTTT. V is TRBV20-1 and J is TRBJ1-5; 7 bases are a match to TRBD1. The CDR3 contains 15 residues. Germline V gene data show CDR1 as DFQATT and CDR2 as SNEGSKA (reference sequence). After removal of 3 bases from V and 4 bases from J, the junction contained 9 bases not matched to a gene.

This rearrangement joins TRBV7-2 to TRBJ1-4; TRBD1 is a possible D gene (6 bases). There are 17 residues in the CDR3. CDR1 and CDR2 (germline): SGHTA, FQGNSA. Trimming removed 5 bases at V and 8 bases at J, with 24 bases between. The CDR3 region has the DNA TGTGCCAGCAGCCAACCGGGCGGGGGGCTCTTAAGGGAAAAACTGTTTTTT. Its translation: CASSQPGGGLLREKLFF.

The rearrangement links TRBV6-5 to TRBJ2-7; maybe TRBD1 (6 bases). The CDR3 is made up of 14 amino acids. Trimming stripped 8 bases from V and 3 bases from J, with 17 bases between. The germline CDR1 and CDR2 sequences are MNHEY and SVGAGI. This CDR3 is CASRPGPDSYEQYF. The CDR3 DNA sequence: TGTGCCAGCCGTCCAGGCCCGGACAGCTACGAGCAGTACTTC.

This clone was counted only a few times. This chain links TRBV7-6 with TRBJ1-4; TRBD1 matches at 7 bases. V lost 3 bases, J lost 6 bases, and 7 bases stayed unmatched. This CDR3 comprises 15 residues. The germline gives CDR1 SGHVS, CDR2 FNYEAQ. The CDR3 bases are TGTGCCAGCAGCTTGCTGTACAGGGGAGATGAAAAACTGTTTTTT. The encoded protein is CASSLLYRGDEKLFF.

The chain uses TRBV7-7 and TRBJ2-3; TRBD1 matches at 7 bases. The J segment lost 4 bases and the V segment lost 5 bases, leaving 6 bases of the junction unmatched. CDR1 and CDR2 from the germline V gene are SSHAT and FNYEAQ (reference sequence). The CDR3 consists of 14 residues. The chain's CDR3 is CASSPGGQADTQYF. The CDR3 DNA sequence: TGTGCCAGCAGCCCCGGCGGACAGGCAGATACGCAGTATTTT. The full variable domain, rest sourced from reference TRBV7-7 and TRBJ2-3, is GAGVSQSPRYKVTKRGQDVTLRCDPISSHATLYWYQQALGQGPEFLTYFNYEAQPDKSGLPSDRFSAERPEGSISTLTIQRTEQRDSAMYRCASSPGGQADTQYFGPGTRLTVL.

The table lists this clone with a few counts. V usage is TRBV7-6 and J usage is TRBJ2-7; a weak D match, TRBD1 (6 bases). Germline lookup yields CDR1 SGHVS and CDR2 FNYEAQ. V lost 5 bases, J lost 11 bases, and 25 bases lay in between. The CDR3 loop spans 15 amino acids. CDR3 residues: CASSQEVWGRPLKYF. The CDR3, as DNA: TGTGCCAGCAGCCAAGAGGTCTGGGGGCGCCCCCTAAAGTACTTC.

The genes are TRBV12-5 and TRBJ1-4; D is undetermined. The germline V gene encodes CDR1 LGHNT and CDR2 FRNRAP. This CDR3 is built from 16 residues. V was clipped by 5 bases and J by 4 bases, with 17 bases between them. The chain's CDR3 is CASGLPGSPINEKLFF. The DNA for the CDR3 is TGTGCTAGTGGTCTCCCCGGGTCCCCGATTAATGAAAAACTGTTTTTT.

The CDR3 DNA reads TGTGCCAGCAGTTACGGTCGGGGGATCTCTGGAAACACCATATATTTT. Residues: CASSYGRGISGNTIYF. The rearrangement joins TRBV6-5 to TRBJ1-3; the D gene is possibly TRBD1 (5 bases). The CDR3 loop spans 16 amino acids. Germline CDR1 and CDR2: MNHEY and SVGAGI. With 2 bases removed from V and 0 bases from J, the gap between germline ends came to 11 bases.

This chain links TRBV11-2 with TRBJ1-6; D unclear. V lost 2 bases to trimming and J lost 4 bases, with 9 bases between them. The CDR3 length is 15 residues. Germline V CDR1 and CDR2: SGHAT, FQNNGV. CDR3: CASSLHRGYNSPLHF. Written as DNA, the CDR3 is TGTGCCAGCAGCTTACACCGGGGTTATAATTCACCCCTCCACTTT.

This clone was seen just once. The chain is built from TRBV7-9 and TRBJ2-7, with a tentative D call TRBD2 (6 bases). The CDR3 is made up of 13 amino acids. Germline lookup yields CDR1 SEHNR and CDR2 FQNEAQ (reference sequence). With 3 bases removed from V and 4 bases from J, the gap between germline ends came to 10 bases. The CDR3 is CASSFTGVYEQYF. CDR3 sequence (DNA): TGTGCCAGCAGCTTCACGGGGGTTTACGAGCAGTACTTC.

The rearrangement uses TRBV7-2 and TRBJ2-7; weak D call: TRBD1 (6 bases). The germline V and J ends were trimmed by 3 bases and 2 bases, with 14 bases remaining between them. Germline loops: CDR1 SGHTA, CDR2 FQGNSA. The CDR3 runs to 15 residues. The CDR3 sequence: CASSFSRQAAYEQYF. The CDR3 DNA reads as TGTGCCAGCAGCTTTTCCCGACAGGCAGCCTACGAGCAGTACTTC.

The chain carries TRBV12-3 or TRBV12-4 and TRBJ1-2, with 8 bases that match TRBD1. Trimming at V came to 6 bases and at J to 4 bases, leaving 4 bases not matched to a gene. The length of the CDR3 is 13 residues. The CDR3 loop reads CASRTGGVYGYTF. The CDR3 DNA reads as TGTGCCAGCAGAACAGGGGGTGTCTATGGCTACACCTTC.

The rearrangement links TRBV7-3 to TRBJ2-3; a weak D match, TRBD2 (5 bases). Trimming took off 5 bases at V and 5 bases at J, with 17 bases between the two ends. Germline V lookup: CDR1 SGHTA, CDR2 FQGTGA. The CDR3 is made up of 15 amino acids. This CDR3 is CASSRELAAGDTQYF. CDR3 sequence (DNA): TGTGCCAGCAGCAGAGAGCTAGCTGCTGGAGATACGCAGTATTTT.

The chain recombines TRBV2 with TRBJ1-3; D gene unclear. The germline V gene encodes CDR1 SNHLY and CDR2 FYNNEI. CDR3 size: 16 residues. V was pared by 1 base and J by 0 bases, with 10 bases between. The CDR3 reads CASSEESVPSGNTIYF. The DNA of the CDR3 is TGTGCCAGCAGTGAAGAGTCAGTACCCTCTGGAAACACCATATATTTT.

The CDR3 spells CASSPGGRGRGDEQFF. The CDR3 DNA sequence: TGTGCCAGCAGCCCCGGGGGGCGCGGGAGGGGCGATGAGCAGTTCTTC. J is TRBJ2-1 and V is TRBV11-2, with 9 nucleotides matching TRBD2. V lost 5 bases, J lost 8 bases, and 13 bases stayed unmatched. CDR1 is SGHAT and CDR2 is FQNNGV in the germline V gene. CDR3 length equals 16 residues.

Only one count was recorded for this clone. This chain links TRBV7-3 with TRBJ2-7, with 9 bases matching TRBD1. The germline CDR1 and CDR2 sequences are SGHTA and FQGTGA. This CDR3 spans 13 amino acids. J gave up 9 bases and V 4 bases, and 7 bases lay outside the gene matches. The CDR3 loop is CASSSGTGSVQYF. Written as DNA, the CDR3 is TGTGCCAGCAGCTCCGGGACAGGGTCTGTGCAGTACTTC. Drawing the rest from reference TRBV7-3 and TRBJ2-7, the complete variable domain is GAGVSQTPSNKVTEKGKYVELRCDPISGHTALYWYRQSLGQGPEFLIYFQGTGAADDSGLPNDRFFAVRPEGSVSTLKIQRTERGDSAVYLCASSSGTGSVQYFGPGTRLTVT.

The CDR3 is CASNPGTGGSGSNQPQHF. For the CDR3, the DNA is TGTGCCAGCAACCCCGGGACAGGGGGCTCGGGGAGCAATCAGCCCCAGCATTTT. J is TRBJ1-5 and V is TRBV2; 12 positions match TRBD1. The trim removed 7 bases at V and 1 base at J, leaving 11 bases unmatched. This CDR3 is built from 18 residues. The germline CDR1 and CDR2 sequences are SNHLY and FYNNEI.

The V call is TRBV7-2, the J call TRBJ1-3, with D uncertain. CDR1 and CDR2 (germline): SGHTA, FQGNSA. This CDR3 contains 15 residues. Trimming shortened V by 5 bases and J by 4 bases, and 15 bases separated the two germline ends. CDR3: CASSPSAGAGNTIYF. CDR3 nucleotides: TGTGCCAGCAGCCCCTCGGCAGGCGCGGGAAACACCATATATTTT.

The gene calls are TRBV29-1 and TRBJ1-1; D remains unclear. The CDR3 consists of 12 residues. Germline V gene data show CDR1 as SQVTM and CDR2 as ANQGSEA. V was trimmed by 5 bases and J by 1 base, leaving 8 bases between them. The CDR3 here is CSVPDWNTEAFF. CDR3 DNA sequence: TGCAGCGTTCCCGACTGGAACACTGAAGCTTTCTTT.

This clone was seen a few times. The chain carries TRBV11-2 and TRBJ2-3; 10 bases match TRBD1. Germline assignment: CDR1 SGHAT and CDR2 FQNNGV. The CDR3 runs 16 residues. With 0 bases clipped from V and 6 bases from J, the junction kept 6 bases outside the gene matches. Here the CDR3 DNA reads TGTGCCAGCAGCTTAGAGGCGGGACAGGGGATGGATACGCAGTATTTT. It is translated as CASSLEAGQGMDTQYF. The full variable domain, its missing parts supplied by reference TRBV11-2 and TRBJ2-3, is EAGVAQSPRYKIIEKRQSVAFWCNPISGHATLYWYQQILGQGPKLLIQFQNNGVVDDSQLPKDRFSAERLKGVDSTLKIQPAKLEDSAVYLCASSLEAGQGMDTQYFGPGTRLTVL.

V gene TRBV2 combines with J gene TRBJ2-5, with D possibly matching TRBD1 (6 bases). The CDR3 spans 14 residues. Trimming removed 6 bases at V and 0 bases at J, with 11 bases between. CDR1 is SNHLY, CDR2 FYNNEI, per germline. The CDR3, as DNA: TGTGCCAGCAGCTTCTGGACAGACCAAGAGACCCAGTACTTC. This encodes CASSFWTDQETQYF.